A selection of T cell receptor beta chains follows, all from one sample in a study of T cells in Graves' hyperthyroidism and ophthalmopathy. TCRdb fed the multiplex PCR reads into MiXCR, producing one record per CDR3 protein. The table records a few hundred thousand distinct CDR3 sequences, about half of them present only once. The source material was peripheral blood or thyroid tissue (not recorded which). The origin of the receptors is an adult woman with Graves' disease, either hyperthyroidism or ophthalmopathy (not recorded which). Both conserved end residues are part of each CDR3. Fields, in order: clone size, D gene, J gene, V gene, CDR3 protein, CDR3 DNA. A D gene is named only where the DNA matches it firmly. Clone size, where shown, is once, few, many, or a class for clones that have expanded.

many	.	TRBJ2-2	TRBV9	CASTYSAGHPPTVTGELFF	TGTGCCAGCACCTATTCGGCGGGACACCCTCCGACCGTGACCGGGGAGCTGTTTTTT
medium-sized	TRBD2	TRBJ2-6	TRBV7-8	CASSGTSVLSGANVLTF	TGTGCCAGCTCGGGGACTAGCGTCCTCTCTGGGGCCAACGTCCTGACTTTC
once	.	TRBJ2-7	TRBV10-2	CASSDGAGYEQYF	TGCGCCAGCAGTGACGGGGCCGGCTACGAGCAGTACTTC
many	TRBD1	TRBJ1-2	TRBV7-9	CASSSDRGPSTGYTF	TGTGCCAGCAGCTCCGACAGGGGCCCTTCGACTGGCTACACCTTC
.	TRBD1	TRBJ2-7	TRBV28	CASSSGPLTGDPYEQYF	TGTGCCAGCAGTTCCGGACCCCTAACAGGGGACCCCTACGAGCAGTACTTC
many	TRBD1	TRBJ2-7	TRBV4-1	CASSHASDRVSYEQYF	TGCGCCAGCAGCCACGCCTCGGACAGGGTCTCCTACGAGCAGTACTTC
many	.	TRBJ1-1	TRBV19	CASSTQEVFDTEAFF	TGTGCCAGTAGTACCCAGGAAGTGTTCGACACTGAAGCTTTCTTT
many	TRBD2	TRBJ2-7	TRBV2	CASSGLADRSYEQYF	TGTGCCAGCAGCGGACTAGCGGACCGGTCCTACGAGCAGTACTTC
.	.	TRBJ1-4	TRBV10-3	CAISVGQENEKLFF	TGTGCCATCAGTGTGGGACAAGAGAATGAAAAACTGTTTTTT
.	TRBD1	TRBJ1-5	TRBV7-9	CASPGWGQGNQPQHF	TGTGCCTCCCCCGGGTGGGGACAGGGTAATCAGCCCCAGCATTTT
.	.	TRBJ1-1	TRBV28	CASGTSSSGGMAEAFF	TGTGCCAGCGGGACTAGCTCGTCCGGGGGTATGGCTGAAGCTTTCTTT
few	.	TRBJ2-7	TRBV29-1	CSVGEYYEQYF	TGCAGCGTTGGGGAGTACTACGAGCAGTACTTC
few	TRBD1	TRBJ1-6	TRBV4-1	CASSQPMPGGARRFRALGNF	TGCGCCAGCAGCCAACCCATGCCAGGGGGCGCGAGGCGATTTCGGGCACTGGGGAACTTT
.	.	TRBJ2-1	TRBV14	CASSQVARTFSYNEQFF	TGTGCCAGCAGCCAAGTGGCGCGGACTTTCTCCTACAATGAGCAGTTCTTC
.	TRBD2	TRBJ2-1	TRBV10-3	CAISLAGPGNDEQFF	TGTGCCATCAGCCTAGCGGGACCTGGGAATGATGAGCAGTTCTTC
.	TRBD2	TRBJ2-5	TRBV10-3	CATSDPGLAGGLGTQYF	TGTGCCACCAGTGACCCTGGACTAGCGGGAGGATTGGGGACCCAGTACTTC
many	.	TRBJ1-1	TRBV24-1	CATSDLTRRGLNTEAFF	TGTGCCACCAGTGATTTGACCCGCCGAGGATTGAACACTGAAGCTTTCTTT
many	.	TRBJ1-3	TRBV6-5	CASSPRGIGNTIYF	TGTGCCAGCAGCCCAAGGGGAATTGGAAACACCATATATTTT